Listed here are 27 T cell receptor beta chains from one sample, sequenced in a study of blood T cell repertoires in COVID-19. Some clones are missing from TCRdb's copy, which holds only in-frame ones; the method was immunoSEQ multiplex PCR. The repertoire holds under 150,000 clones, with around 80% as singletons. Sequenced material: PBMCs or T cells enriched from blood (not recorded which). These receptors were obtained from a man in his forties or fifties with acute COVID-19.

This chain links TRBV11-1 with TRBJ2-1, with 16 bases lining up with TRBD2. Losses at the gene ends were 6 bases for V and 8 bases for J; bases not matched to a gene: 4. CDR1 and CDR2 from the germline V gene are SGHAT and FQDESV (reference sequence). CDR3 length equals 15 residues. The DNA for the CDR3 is TGTGCCAGCAGTCCCGGGACTAGCGGGAGGGATGAGCAGTTCTTC. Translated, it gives CASSPGTSGRDEQFF. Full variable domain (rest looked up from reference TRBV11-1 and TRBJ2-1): EAEVAQSPRYKITEKSQAVAFWCDPISGHATLYWYRQILGQGPELLVQFQDESVVDDSQLPKDRFSAERLKGVDSTLKIQPAELGDSAMYLCASSPGTSGRDEQFFGPGTRLTVL.

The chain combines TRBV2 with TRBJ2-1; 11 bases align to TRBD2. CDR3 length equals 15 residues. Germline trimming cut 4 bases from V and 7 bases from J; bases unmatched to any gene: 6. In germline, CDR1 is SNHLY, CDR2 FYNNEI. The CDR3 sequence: CASSALAGVGNEQFF. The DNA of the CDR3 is TGTGCCAGCAGTGCACTAGCGGGAGTCGGGAATGAGCAGTTCTTC. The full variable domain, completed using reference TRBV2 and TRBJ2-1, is EPEVTQTPSHQVTQMGQEVILRCVPISNHLYFYWYRQILGQKVEFLVSFYNNEISEKSEIFDDQFSVERPDGSNFTLKIRSTKLEDSAMYFCASSALAGVGNEQFFGPGTRLTVL.

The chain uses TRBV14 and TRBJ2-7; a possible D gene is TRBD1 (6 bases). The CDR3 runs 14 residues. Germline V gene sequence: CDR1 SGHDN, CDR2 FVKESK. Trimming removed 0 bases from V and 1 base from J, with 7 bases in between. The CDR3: CASSQDTGSYEQYF. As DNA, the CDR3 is TGTGCCAGCAGCCAAGACACAGGGTCCTACGAGCAGTACTTC.

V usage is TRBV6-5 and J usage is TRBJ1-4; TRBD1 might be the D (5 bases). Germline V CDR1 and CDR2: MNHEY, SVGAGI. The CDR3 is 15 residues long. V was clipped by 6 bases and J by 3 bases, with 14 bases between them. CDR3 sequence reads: CASSLGDFSNEKLFF. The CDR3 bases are TGTGCCAGCAGCCTGGGGGACTTTTCTAATGAAAAACTGTTTTTT.

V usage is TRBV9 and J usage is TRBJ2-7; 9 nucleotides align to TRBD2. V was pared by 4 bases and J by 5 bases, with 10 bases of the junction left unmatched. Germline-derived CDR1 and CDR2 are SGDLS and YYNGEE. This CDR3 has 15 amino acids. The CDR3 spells CASSTSGRPQNEQYF. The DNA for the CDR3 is TGTGCCAGCAGCACCAGCGGGAGGCCGCAGAACGAGCAGTACTTC.

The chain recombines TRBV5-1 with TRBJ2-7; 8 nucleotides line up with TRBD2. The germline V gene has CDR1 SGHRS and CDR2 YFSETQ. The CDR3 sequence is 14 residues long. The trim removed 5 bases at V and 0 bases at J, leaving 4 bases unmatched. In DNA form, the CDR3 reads TGCGCCAGCAGGTTAGCGGGAACCTCCTACGAGCAGTACTTC. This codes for CASRLAGTSYEQYF.

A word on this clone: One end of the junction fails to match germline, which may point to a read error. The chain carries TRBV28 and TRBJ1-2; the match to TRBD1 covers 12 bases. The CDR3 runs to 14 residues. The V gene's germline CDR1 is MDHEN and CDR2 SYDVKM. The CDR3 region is CASTLGDRGRGYTF. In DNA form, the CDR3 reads TGTGCCAGCACTTTAGGGGACAGGGGGCGAGGCTACACCTTC.

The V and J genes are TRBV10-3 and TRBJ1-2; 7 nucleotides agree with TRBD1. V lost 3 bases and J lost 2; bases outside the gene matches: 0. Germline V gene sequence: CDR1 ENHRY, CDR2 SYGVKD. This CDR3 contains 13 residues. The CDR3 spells CAISEQGNYGYTF. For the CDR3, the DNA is TGTGCCATCAGTGAACAGGGGAACTATGGCTACACCTTC.

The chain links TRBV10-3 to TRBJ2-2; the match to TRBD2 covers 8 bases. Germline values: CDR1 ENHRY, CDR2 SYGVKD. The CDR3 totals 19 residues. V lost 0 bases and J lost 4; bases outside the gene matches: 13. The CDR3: CAISESYDPSGLGTGELFF. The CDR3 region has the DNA TGTGCCATCAGTGAGTCCTACGATCCTAGCGGGTTGGGCACCGGGGAGCTGTTTTTT.

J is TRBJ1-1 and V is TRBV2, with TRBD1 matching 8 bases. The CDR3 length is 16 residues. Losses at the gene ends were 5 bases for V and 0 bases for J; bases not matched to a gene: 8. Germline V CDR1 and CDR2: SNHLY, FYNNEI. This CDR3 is CASSPQGAGMNTEAFF. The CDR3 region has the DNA TGTGCCAGCAGTCCCCAGGGGGCGGGGATGAACACTGAAGCTTTCTTT.

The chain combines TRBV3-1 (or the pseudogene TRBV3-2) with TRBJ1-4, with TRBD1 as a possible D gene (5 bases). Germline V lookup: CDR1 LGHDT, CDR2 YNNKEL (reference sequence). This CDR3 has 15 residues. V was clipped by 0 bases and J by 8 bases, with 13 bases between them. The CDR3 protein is CASSQEGAGDEKLFF. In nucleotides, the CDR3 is TGTGCCAGCAGCCAAGAGGGAGCGGGGGACGAAAAACTGTTTTTT.

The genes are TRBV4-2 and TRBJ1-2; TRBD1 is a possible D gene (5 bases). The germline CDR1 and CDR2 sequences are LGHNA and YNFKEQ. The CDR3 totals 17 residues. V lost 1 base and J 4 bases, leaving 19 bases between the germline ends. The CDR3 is CASSQANSAGVGYGYTF. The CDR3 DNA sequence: TGTGCCAGCAGCCAAGCAAATAGCGCGGGGGTGGGCTATGGCTACACCTTC.

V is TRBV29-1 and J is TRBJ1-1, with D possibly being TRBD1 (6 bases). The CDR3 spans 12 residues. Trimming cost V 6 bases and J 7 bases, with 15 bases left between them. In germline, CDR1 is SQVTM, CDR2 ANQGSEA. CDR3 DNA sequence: TGCAGCGTGGCGCGGGGGGCTGTTGAAGCTTTCTTT. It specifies CSVARGAVEAFF.

This chain's CDR3 is CASSLSGTGTEAFF. CDR3 nucleotides: TGTGCCAGCAGTTTATCTGGGACAGGTACTGAAGCTTTCTTT. The J gene is TRBJ1-1, the V gene TRBV27; 8 nucleotides match TRBD1. Germline CDR1 and CDR2: MNHEY and SMNVEV (reference sequence). This CDR3 comprises 14 residues. With 0 bases clipped from V and 5 bases from J, the junction kept 2 bases outside the gene matches.

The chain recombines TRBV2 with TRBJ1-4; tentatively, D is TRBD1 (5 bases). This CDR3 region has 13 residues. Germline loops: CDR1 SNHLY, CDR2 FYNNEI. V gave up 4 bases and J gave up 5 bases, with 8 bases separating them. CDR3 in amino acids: CASSGGENEKLFF. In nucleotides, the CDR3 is TGTGCCAGCAGTGGGGGGGAGAATGAAAAACTGTTTTTT.

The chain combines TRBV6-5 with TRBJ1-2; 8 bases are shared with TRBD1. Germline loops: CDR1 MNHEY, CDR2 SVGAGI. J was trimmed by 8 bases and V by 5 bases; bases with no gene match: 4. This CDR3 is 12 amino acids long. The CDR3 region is CASSRTGQGYTF. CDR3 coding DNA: TGTGCCAGCAGTCGGACAGGGCAAGGCTACACCTTC.

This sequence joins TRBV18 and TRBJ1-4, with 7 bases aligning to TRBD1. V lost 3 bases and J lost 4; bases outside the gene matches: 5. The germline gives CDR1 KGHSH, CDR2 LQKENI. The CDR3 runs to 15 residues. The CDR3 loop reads CASSPRDSYNEKLFF. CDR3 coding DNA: TGTGCCAGCTCACCGCGGGACAGCTATAATGAAAAACTGTTTTTT.

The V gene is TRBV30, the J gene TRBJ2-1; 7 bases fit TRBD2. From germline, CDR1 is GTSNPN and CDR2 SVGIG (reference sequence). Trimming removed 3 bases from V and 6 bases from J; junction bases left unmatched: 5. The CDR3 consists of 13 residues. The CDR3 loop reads CAWSLAARNEQFF. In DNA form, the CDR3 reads TGTGCCTGGAGCCTAGCGGCTCGCAATGAGCAGTTCTTC.

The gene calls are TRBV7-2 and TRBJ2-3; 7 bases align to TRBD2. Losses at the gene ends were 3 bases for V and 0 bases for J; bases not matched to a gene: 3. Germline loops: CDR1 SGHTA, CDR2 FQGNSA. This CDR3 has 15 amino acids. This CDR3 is CASSFSGGSTDTQYF. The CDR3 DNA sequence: TGTGCCAGCAGCTTTTCGGGGGGAAGCACAGATACGCAGTATTTT. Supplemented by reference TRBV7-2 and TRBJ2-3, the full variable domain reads GAGVSQSPSNKVTEKGKDVELRCDPISGHTALYWYRQSLGQGLEFLIYFQGNSAPDKSGLPSDRFSAERTGGSVSTLTIQRTQQEDSAVYLCASSFSGGSTDTQYFGPGTRLTVL.

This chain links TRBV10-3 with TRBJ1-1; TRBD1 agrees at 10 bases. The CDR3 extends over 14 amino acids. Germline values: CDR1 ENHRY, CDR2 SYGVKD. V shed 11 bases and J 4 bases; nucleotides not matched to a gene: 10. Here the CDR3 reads CAAGTGVVGTEAFF. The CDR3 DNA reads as TGTGCCGCCGGGACAGGGGTAGTTGGCACTGAAGCTTTCTTT.

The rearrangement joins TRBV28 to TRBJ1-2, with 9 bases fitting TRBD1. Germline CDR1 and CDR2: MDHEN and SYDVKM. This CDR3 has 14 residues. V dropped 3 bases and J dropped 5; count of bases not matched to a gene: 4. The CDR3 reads CASSLDRGWYGYTF. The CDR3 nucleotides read TGTGCCAGCAGTTTGGACAGGGGTTGGTATGGCTACACCTTC.

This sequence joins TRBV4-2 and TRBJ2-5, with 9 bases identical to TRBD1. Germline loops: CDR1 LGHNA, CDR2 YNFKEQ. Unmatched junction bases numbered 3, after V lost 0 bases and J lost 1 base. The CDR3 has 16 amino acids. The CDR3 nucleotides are TGTGCCAGCAGCCAAGATGTGGGACAGGGCCAAGAGACCCAGTACTTC. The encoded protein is CASSQDVGQGQETQYF.

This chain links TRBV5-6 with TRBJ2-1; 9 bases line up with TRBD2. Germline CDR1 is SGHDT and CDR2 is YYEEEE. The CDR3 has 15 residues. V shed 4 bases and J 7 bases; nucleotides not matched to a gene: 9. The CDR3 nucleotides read TGTGCCAGCAGCGTACCTAGCGGGGCGGGGAATGAGCAGTTCTTC. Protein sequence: CASSVPSGAGNEQFF.

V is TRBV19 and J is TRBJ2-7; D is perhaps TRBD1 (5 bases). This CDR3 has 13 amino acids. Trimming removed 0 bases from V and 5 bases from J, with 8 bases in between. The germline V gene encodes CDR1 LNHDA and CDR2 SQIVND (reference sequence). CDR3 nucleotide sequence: TGTGCCAGTAGTATAGAGGCAGGGAACGAGCAGTACTTC. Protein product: CASSIEAGNEQYF.

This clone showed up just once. This CDR3 is CASTVSGQGVSGANVLTF. The DNA of the CDR3 is TGTGCCAGCACCGTTTCGGGACAGGGAGTCTCTGGGGCCAACGTCCTGACTTTC. The chain uses TRBV28 and TRBJ2-6; TRBD1 matches 9 bases. Germline trimming cut 7 bases from V and 0 bases from J; bases unmatched to any gene: 10. Germline values: CDR1 MDHEN, CDR2 SYDVKM. This CDR3 contains 18 residues.

CDR3 nucleotides: TGTGCCAGCAGCACCCTACGGGACTGGGGCACAGATACGCAGTATTTT. It is translated as CASSTLRDWGTDTQYF. J is TRBJ2-3 and V is TRBV9; D possibly corresponds to TRBD2 (6 bases). Germline V lookup: CDR1 SGDLS, CDR2 YYNGEE. The CDR3 extends over 16 amino acids. Trimming cost V 4 bases and J 1 base, with 16 bases left between them. Filled out from reference TRBV9 and TRBJ2-3, the complete variable domain reads DSGVTQTPKHLITATGQRVTLRCSPRSGDLSVYWYQQSLDQGLQFLIQYYNGEERAKGNILERFSAQQFPDLHSELNLSSLELGDSALYFCASSTLRDWGTDTQYFGPGTRLTVL.

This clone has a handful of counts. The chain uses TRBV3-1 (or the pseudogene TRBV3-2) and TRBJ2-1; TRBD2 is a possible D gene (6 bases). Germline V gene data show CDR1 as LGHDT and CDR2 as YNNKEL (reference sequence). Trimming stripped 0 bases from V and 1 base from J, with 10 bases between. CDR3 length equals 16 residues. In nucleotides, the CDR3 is TGTGCCAGCAGCCAAGAGGCCCGGGGGTCCTACAATGAGCAGTTCTTC. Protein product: CASSQEARGSYNEQFF.